These 13 T cell receptor beta chains originate from one sample sequenced in a study of cytomegalovirus exposure and HLA in healthy donors. The PCR had 60 Vbeta and 13 Jbeta primers. The repertoire was sequenced with immunoSEQ multiplex PCR; TCRdb's copy has only in-frame clones and lacks some. The listing records tens of thousands of clones. Sample: PBMCs. The source is a man between 40 and 49 years old in good health and CMV-seronegative.

The chain uses TRBV6-5 and TRBJ2-7; 7 nucleotides agree with TRBD2. The CDR3 contains 14 residues. The V gene's germline CDR1 is MNHEY and CDR2 SVGAGI. Trimming removed 5 bases from V and 6 bases from J; junction bases left unmatched: 10. The CDR3: CASSTDRGGGEQYF. The DNA for the CDR3 is TGTGCCAGCAGTACTGACCGGGGCGGGGGCGAGCAGTACTTC.

The chain combines TRBV5-6 with TRBJ2-5; TRBD1 matches at 8 bases. This CDR3 is 17 amino acids long. Germline V gives CDR1 SGHDT, CDR2 YYEEEE. The J segment lost 2 bases and the V segment lost 4 bases, leaving 13 bases of the junction unmatched. The CDR3 bases are TGTGCCAGCAGCCCAACCCTGGACAGGGCACTACAAGAGACCCAGTACTTC. Amino acid sequence: CASSPTLDRALQETQYF.

The chain uses TRBV6-1 and TRBJ2-7, with 9 nucleotides matching TRBD1. CDR3 length: 15 amino acids. The V gene's germline CDR1 is MNHNS and CDR2 SASEGT. The V gene end was trimmed by 3 bases and the J gene end by 3 bases; junction bases not matched to a gene: 6. The CDR3, as DNA: TGTGCCAGCAGTGAGGGGACAGGGCCTTACTACGAGCAGTACTTC. The encoded protein is CASSEGTGPYYEQYF.

The chain combines TRBV7-2 with TRBJ2-2, with D hard to call. The germline V gene encodes CDR1 SGHTA and CDR2 FQGNSA. Deletions cut 4 bases from V and 7 bases from J, with 16 bases between. The CDR3 is made up of 15 amino acids. For the CDR3, the DNA is TGTGCCAGCAGCTCGGTGGCAGGTCCGAACGGGGAGCTGTTTTTT. Translating gives CASSSVAGPNGELFF.

The gene calls are TRBV28 and TRBJ2-7, with 7 bases matching TRBD1. Losses at the gene ends were 8 bases for V and 5 bases for J; bases not matched to a gene: 9. The germline V gene has CDR1 MDHEN and CDR2 SYDVKM. This CDR3 has 13 amino acids. For the CDR3, the DNA is TGTGCCAGCGGAAACGACAGGGACGACGAGCAGTACTTC. Amino acids: CASGNDRDDEQYF.

V usage is TRBV7-3 and J usage is TRBJ1-1; D is undetermined. Between the trimmed V and J ends, which lost 6 bases and 1 base, there was a span of 9 bases. The CDR3 extends over 13 amino acids. Germline CDR1 SGHTA, CDR2 FQGTGA. The CDR3 here is CASRYTQNTEAFF. The CDR3 region has the DNA TGTGCCAGCAGATACACACAGAACACTGAAGCTTTCTTT.

V and J are TRBV14 and TRBJ2-7, with 9 bases aligning to TRBD2. This CDR3 contains 15 residues. Germline CDR1 and CDR2: SGHDN and FVKESK. Trimming at V came to 1 base and at J to 4 bases, leaving 5 bases not matched to a gene. Here the CDR3 DNA reads TGTGCCAGCAGCCAAGTGGCCAGCGGGAGGTACGAGCAGTACTTC. Protein: CASSQVASGRYEQYF. Using reference TRBV14 and TRBJ2-7 for the parts outside the CDR3, the full variable domain is EAGVTQFPSHSVIEKGQTVTLRCDPISGHDNLYWYRRVMGKEIKFLLHFVKESKQDESGMPNNRFLAERTGGTYSTLKVQPAELEDSGVYFCASSQVASGRYEQYFGPGTRLTVT.

The gene calls are TRBV30 and TRBJ2-2; 8 bases fit TRBD2. The CDR3 is 13 amino acids. With 3 bases clipped from V and 6 bases from J, the junction kept 3 bases outside the gene matches. The germline V gene encodes CDR1 GTSNPN and CDR2 SVGIG (reference sequence). The chain's CDR3 is CAWSAGLAGELFF. CDR3 nucleotide sequence: TGTGCCTGGAGCGCGGGACTAGCCGGGGAGCTGTTTTTT.

V and J are TRBV28 and TRBJ1-2, with D possibly TRBD1 on 5 matching bases. CDR3 length: 14 amino acids. Germline CDR1 is MDHEN and CDR2 is SYDVKM. V gave up 2 bases and J gave up 8 bases, with 15 bases separating them. The CDR3 nucleotides read TGTGCCAGCAGTTTAGGGGCAGCGGGGAGGGGCTACACCTTC. It translates to CASSLGAAGRGYTF.

The V call is TRBV11-1, the J call TRBJ2-1; 10 bases are shared with TRBD2. The V and J ends lost 5 bases and 6 bases, in that order; junction bases with no gene match: 10. Germline-derived CDR1 and CDR2 are SGHAT and FQDESV (reference sequence). CDR3 length: 16 residues. Here the CDR3 reads CASSPLGLAESNEQFF. As DNA, the CDR3 is TGTGCCAGCAGCCCACTAGGACTAGCGGAGAGCAATGAGCAGTTCTTC.

The J gene is TRBJ2-7, the V gene TRBV7-2; D is possibly TRBD2 (5 bases). CDR1 is SGHTA and CDR2 is FQGNSA in the germline V gene. This CDR3 contains 14 residues. Trimming stripped 1 base from V and 2 bases from J, with 9 bases between. CDR3 sequence: CASSLERGPYEQYF. CDR3 DNA: TGTGCCAGCAGCTTAGAAAGAGGGCCCTACGAGCAGTACTTC.

To note about this clone: The same CDR3 can be traced to other DNA sequences in this sample. The chain couples TRBV4-3 to TRBJ1-1, with D perhaps TRBD1 (5 bases). The V gene's germline CDR1 is LGHNA and CDR2 YSLEER. Trimming cost V 4 bases and J 1 base, with 10 bases left between them. The CDR3 has 14 residues. Here the CDR3 reads CASSPAGGNTEAFF. The DNA of the CDR3 is TGCGCCAGCAGCCCAGCCGGGGGGAACACTGAAGCTTTCTTT.

The rearrangement links TRBV27 to TRBJ1-1; TRBD1 might be the D (5 bases). V dropped 5 bases and J dropped 1 base, with 14 bases sitting between them. The CDR3 runs 15 residues. From germline, CDR1 is MNHEY and CDR2 SMNVEV (reference sequence). DNA of the CDR3: TGTGCCAGCAGTAACTCGGGACTTTCGAACACTGAAGCTTTCTTT. Its translation: CASSNSGLSNTEAFF.